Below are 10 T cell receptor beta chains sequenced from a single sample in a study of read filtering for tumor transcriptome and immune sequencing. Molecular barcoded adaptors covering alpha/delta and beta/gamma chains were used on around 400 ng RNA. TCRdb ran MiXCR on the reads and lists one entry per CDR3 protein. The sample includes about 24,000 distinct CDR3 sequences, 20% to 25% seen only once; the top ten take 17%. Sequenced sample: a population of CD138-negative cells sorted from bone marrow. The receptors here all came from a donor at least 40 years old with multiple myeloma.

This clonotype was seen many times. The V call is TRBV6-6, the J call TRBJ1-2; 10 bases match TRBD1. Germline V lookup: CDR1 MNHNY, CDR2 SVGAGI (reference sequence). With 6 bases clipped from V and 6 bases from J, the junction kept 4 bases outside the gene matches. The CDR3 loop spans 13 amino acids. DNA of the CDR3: TGTGCCAGCAGCTTCGGACAGGGGGATGGCTACACCTTC. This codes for CASSFGQGDGYTF.

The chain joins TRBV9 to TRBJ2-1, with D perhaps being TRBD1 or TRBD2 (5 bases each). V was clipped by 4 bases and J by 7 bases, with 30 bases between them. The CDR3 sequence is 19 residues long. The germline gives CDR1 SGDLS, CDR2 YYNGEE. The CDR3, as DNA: TGTGCCAGCAGCATAACCGGGACCCCTCTAGCCCGTGGTGGAAATGAGCAGTTCTTC. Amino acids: CASSITGTPLARGGNEQFF.

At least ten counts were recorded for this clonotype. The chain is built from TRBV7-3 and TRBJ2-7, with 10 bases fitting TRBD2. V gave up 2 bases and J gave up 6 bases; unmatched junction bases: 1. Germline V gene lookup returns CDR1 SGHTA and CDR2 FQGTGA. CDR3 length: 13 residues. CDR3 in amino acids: CASSLSSGSEQYF. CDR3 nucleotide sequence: TGTGCCAGCAGCTTATCTAGCGGGAGCGAGCAGTACTTC.

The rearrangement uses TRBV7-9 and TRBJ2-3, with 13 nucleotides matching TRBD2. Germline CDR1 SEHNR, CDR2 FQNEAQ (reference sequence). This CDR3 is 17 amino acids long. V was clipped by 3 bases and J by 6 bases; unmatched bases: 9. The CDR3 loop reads CASSFGGLAGLRDTQYF. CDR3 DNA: TGTGCCAGCAGCTTTGGGGGACTAGCGGGACTGAGGGATACGCAGTATTTT.

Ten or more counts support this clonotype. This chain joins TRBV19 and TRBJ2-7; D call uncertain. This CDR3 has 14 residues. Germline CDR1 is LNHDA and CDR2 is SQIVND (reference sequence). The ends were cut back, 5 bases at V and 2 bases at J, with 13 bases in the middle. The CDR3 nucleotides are TGTGCCAGTAGTCATCTACTCAAGCCCTACGAGCAGTACTTC. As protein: CASSHLLKPYEQYF. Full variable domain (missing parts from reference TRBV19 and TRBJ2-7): DGGITQSPKYLFRKEGQNVTLSCEQNLNHDAMYWYRQDPGQGLRLIYYSQIVNDFQKGDIAEGYSVSREKKESFPLTVTSAQKNPTAFYLCASSHLLKPYEQYFGPGTRLTVT.

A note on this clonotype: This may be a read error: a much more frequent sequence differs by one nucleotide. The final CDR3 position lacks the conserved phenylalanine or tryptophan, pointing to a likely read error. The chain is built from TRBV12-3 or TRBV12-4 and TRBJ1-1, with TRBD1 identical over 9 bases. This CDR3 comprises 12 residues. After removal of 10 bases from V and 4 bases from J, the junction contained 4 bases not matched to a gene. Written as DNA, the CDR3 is TGTGCCAACAGGGGGCTGGGCACTGAAGCTTTCGTT. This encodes CANRGLGTEAFV.

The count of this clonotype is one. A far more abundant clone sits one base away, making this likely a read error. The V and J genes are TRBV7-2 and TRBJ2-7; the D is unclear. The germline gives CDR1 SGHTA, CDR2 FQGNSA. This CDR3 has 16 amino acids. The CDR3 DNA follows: TGTCCCAGCAGCTTAGTAGGCCCAAGCAGACGGGTGGAGCAGTACTTC. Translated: CPSSLVGPSRRVEQYF.

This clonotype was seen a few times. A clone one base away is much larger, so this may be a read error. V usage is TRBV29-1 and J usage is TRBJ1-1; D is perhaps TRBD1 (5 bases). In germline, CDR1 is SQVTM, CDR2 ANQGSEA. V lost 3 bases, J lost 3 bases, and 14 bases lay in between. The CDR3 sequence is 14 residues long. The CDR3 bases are TGCAGCGTTGAGGGGGGACTCTTGGACACTGAAGCTTTCTTT. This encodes CSVEGGLLDTEAFF.

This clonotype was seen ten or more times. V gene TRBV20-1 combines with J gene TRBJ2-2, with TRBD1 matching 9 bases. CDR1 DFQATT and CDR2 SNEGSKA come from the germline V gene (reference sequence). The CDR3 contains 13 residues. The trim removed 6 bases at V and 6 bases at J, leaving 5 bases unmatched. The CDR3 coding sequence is TGCAGTGCGAGCCGGGACAGGGCCGGGGAGCTGTTTTTT. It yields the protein CSASRDRAGELFF.

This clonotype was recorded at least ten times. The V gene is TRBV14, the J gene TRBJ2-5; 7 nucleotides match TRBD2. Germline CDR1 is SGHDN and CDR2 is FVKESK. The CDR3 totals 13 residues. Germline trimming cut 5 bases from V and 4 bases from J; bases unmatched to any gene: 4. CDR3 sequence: CASSKGRGETQYF. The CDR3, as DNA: TGTGCCAGCAGCAAGGGGAGGGGAGAGACCCAGTACTTC.